This T cell receptor (beta chain) was found in a study of blood T cell repertoires in COVID-19. The V end was cut by 3 bases, the J end by 7 bases, with 16 bases between. Germline V lookup: CDR1 GTSNPN, CDR2 SVGIG (reference sequence). The CDR3 is 15 amino acids. The protocol was immunoSEQ multiplex PCR, while the TCRdb copy is restricted to in-frame clones and leaves out a portion. The data show some 200,000 clones, with 70% to 90% seen just once and around 8.4% held by the top ten. The receptor's source is a woman between 18 and 30 years old who had recovered from COVID-19. The V gene is TRBV30, the J gene TRBJ1-6, with D possibly being TRBD1 (6 bases). Source material: PBMCs or T cells enriched from blood (not recorded which). The CDR3 DNA is TGTGCCTGGAGGATGAAGGGACATGGAAATTCACCCCTCCACTTT. Translation: CAWRMKGHGNSPLHF.